This TCR beta chain is from a study of T cell repertoires in cytomegalovirus infection. This clonotype was recorded many times. This CDR3 has 19 amino acids. The ends lost 2 bases at V and 2 bases at J; junction bases unmatched: 11. The V gene's germline CDR1 is SGHNT and CDR2 YENEEA. TCRdb reprocessed the reads via MiXCR and lists one record per CDR3 protein. The sample consists of 150,000 to 160,000 distinct CDR3 sequences, about a quarter of them appearing once. The clonotype was recovered from a human donor in good health (CMV status not recorded). Some clones in this sample may be carry-over from other donors' samples. This chain connects TRBV11-3 to TRBJ2-3; 12 bases are a match to TRBD1. Sample: PBMCs. The CDR3 coding sequence is TGTGCCAGCAGCTTAACCTGGGGGACAGGGGGCGTCTACACAGATACGCAGTATTTT. Translated, it gives CASSLTWGTGGVYTDTQYF.